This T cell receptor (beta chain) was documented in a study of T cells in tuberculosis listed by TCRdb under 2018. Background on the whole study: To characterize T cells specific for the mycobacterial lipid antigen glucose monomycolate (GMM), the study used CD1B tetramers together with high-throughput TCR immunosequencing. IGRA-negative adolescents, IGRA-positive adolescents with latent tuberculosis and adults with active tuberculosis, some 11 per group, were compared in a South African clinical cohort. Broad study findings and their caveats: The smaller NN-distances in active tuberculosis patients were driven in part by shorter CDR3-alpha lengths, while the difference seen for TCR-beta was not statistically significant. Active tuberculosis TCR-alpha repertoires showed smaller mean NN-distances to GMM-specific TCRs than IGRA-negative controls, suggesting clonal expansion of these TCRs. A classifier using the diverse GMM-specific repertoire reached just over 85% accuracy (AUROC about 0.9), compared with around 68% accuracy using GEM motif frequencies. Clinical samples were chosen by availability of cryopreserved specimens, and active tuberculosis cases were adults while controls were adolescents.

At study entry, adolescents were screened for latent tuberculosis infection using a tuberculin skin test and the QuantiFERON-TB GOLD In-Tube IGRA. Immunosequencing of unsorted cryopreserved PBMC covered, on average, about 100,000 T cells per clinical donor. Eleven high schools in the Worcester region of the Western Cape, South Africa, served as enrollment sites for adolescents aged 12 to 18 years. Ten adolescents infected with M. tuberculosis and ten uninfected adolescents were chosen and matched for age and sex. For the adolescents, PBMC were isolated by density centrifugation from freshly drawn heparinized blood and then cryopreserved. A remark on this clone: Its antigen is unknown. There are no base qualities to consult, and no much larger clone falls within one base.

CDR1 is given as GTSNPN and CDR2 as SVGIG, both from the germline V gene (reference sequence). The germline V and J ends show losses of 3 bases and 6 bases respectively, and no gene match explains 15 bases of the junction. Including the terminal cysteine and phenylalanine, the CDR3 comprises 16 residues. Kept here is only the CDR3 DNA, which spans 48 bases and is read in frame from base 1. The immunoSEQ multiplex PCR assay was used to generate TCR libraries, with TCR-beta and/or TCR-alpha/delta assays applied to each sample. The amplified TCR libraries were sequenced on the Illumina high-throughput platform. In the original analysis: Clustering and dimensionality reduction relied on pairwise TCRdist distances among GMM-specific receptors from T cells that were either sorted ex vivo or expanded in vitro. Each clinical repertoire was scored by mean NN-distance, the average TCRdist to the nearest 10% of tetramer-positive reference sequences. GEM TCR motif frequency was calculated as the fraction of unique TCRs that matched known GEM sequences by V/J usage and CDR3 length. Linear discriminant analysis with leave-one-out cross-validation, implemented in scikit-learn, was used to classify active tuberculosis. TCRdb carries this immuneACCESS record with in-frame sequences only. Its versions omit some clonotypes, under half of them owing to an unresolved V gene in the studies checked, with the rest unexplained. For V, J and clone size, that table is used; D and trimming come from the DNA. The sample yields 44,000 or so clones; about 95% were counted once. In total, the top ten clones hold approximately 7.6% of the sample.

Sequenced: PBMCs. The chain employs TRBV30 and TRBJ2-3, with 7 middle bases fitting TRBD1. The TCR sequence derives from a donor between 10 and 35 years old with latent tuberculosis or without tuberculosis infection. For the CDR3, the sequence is CAWRGLTDRDGDTQYF. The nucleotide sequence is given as TGTGCCTGGAGGGGCTTAACCGACAGGGACGGGGATACGCAGTATTTT.